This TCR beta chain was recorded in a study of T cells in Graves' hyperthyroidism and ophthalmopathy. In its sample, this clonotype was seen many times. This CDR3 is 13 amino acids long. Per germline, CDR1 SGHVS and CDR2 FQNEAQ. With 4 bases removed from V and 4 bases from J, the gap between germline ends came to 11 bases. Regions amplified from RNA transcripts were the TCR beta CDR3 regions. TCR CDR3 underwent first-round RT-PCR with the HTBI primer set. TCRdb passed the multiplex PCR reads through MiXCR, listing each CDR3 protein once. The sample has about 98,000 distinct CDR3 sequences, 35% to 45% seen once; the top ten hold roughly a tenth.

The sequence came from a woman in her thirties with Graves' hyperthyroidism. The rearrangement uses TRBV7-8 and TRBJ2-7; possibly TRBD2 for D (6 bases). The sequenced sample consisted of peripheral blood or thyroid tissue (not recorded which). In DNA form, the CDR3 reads TGTGCCAGCAGCTCCGGGACTGGATACGAGCAGTACTTC. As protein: CASSSGTGYEQYF.